This record concerns one T cell receptor (beta chain) sequence. Its antigen is undetermined. Treatment described: oral pan-JAK inhibitor, 5-10 mg twice daily. The data are from a study of CD8+ T cells in alopecia areata. Study observations and caveats: Scalp clonality and expanded CD8+ clones among the top 100 were significantly decreased by tofacitinib. Patients showed less clear TCR sequence sharing than mice, possibly partly because of HLA diversity.

Trimming removed 6 bases at V and 1 base at J, with 9 bases between. The CDR3 is 13 amino acids. Germline V gene data show CDR1 as SGHTA and CDR2 as FQGNSA. Extraction of RNA preceded its reverse transcription into cDNA, which served as the sequencing template. Method: immunoSEQ multiplex PCR; TCRdb's copy keeps in-frame clones and lacks some. The sample lists about 210,000 clones; approximately 72% were seen once. This chain uses TRBV7-2 with TRBJ2-5; perhaps TRBD2 as D (5 bases). Source: CD4+ T cells sorted from blood, taken around week 44, from a patient treated with tofacitinib. The sequence was collected from a human donor with alopecia areata. This CDR3 reads CASRMGSQETQYF. DNA for the CDR3: TGTGCCAGCAGGATGGGGAGCCAAGAGACCCAGTACTTC.